Each of the 9 T cell receptor beta chains below was sequenced from the same sample in a study of blood T cell repertoires in COVID-19. Measured with immunoSEQ multiplex PCR; TCRdb has only the in-frame clones, and not every one. The data hold some 83,000 clones, with roughly nine tenths observed a single time. Sequenced material: peripheral blood. All receptors derive from a man aged 45-65 years with acute or convalescent COVID-19.

This chain connects TRBV4-1 to TRBJ2-1; a weak D match, TRBD2 (5 bases). The V gene lost 6 bases and the J gene lost 5 bases, with 17 bases spanning the gap. From germline, CDR1 is MGHRA and CDR2 YSYEKL. This CDR3 spans 15 amino acids. The CDR3 DNA sequence: TGCGCCAGCAGACTGTTGGAGGTTTTCGACAATGAGCAGTTCTTC. The encoded protein is CASRLLEVFDNEQFF.

The chain uses TRBV5-6 and TRBJ2-7; TRBD1 aligns across 8 bases. CDR3 length equals 17 residues. Germline assignment: CDR1 SGHDT and CDR2 YYEEEE. Trimming removed 0 bases from V and 0 bases from J; junction bases left unmatched: 8. As DNA, the CDR3 is TGTGCCAGCAGCTTGGGGACAGGGTCGTTGGACTCCTACGAGCAGTACTTC. Amino acid sequence: CASSLGTGSLDSYEQYF. Full variable domain (rest looked up from reference TRBV5-6 and TRBJ2-7): DAGVTQSPTHLIKTRGQQVTLRCSPKSGHDTVSWYQQALGQGPQFIFQYYEEEERQRGNFPDRFSGHQFPNYSSELNVNALLLGDSALYLCASSLGTGSLDSYEQYFGPGTRLTVT.

This clone has a single count. The chain is built from TRBV21-1 and TRBJ2-4; the DNA was not used to check the table's D call, TRBD2. TRBV21-1 is marked as a pseudogene. The CDR3 has 15 residues. This chain's CDR3 is CASNLIRAAENIQYF. The CDR3 region has the DNA TGTGCCAGCAACCTAATTCGGGCAGCGGAAAACATTCAGTACTTC.

The chain couples TRBV19 to TRBJ1-5, with D possibly TRBD1 on 6 matching bases. CDR1 and CDR2 (germline): LNHDA, SQIVND (reference sequence). Trimming removed 7 bases from V and 7 bases from J, with 23 bases in between. The CDR3 totals 16 residues. The CDR3 protein is CASTGRQQGVGQPQHF. In DNA, the CDR3 is TGTGCCAGTACCGGGCGACAACAGGGAGTTGGGCAGCCCCAGCATTTT.

This clone was seen a single time. At one end, the junction sequence differs from germline, possibly due to a read error. The rearrangement uses TRBV7-3 and TRBJ2-7; TRBD2 aligns across 12 bases. The CDR3 spans 11 residues. Germline CDR1 reads SGHTA; CDR2 reads FQGTGA. The CDR3 DNA is TGTGCCAGTCGGACTAGCGGGAAACCTACTTTC. Protein: CASRTSGKPTF.

This chain joins TRBV18 and TRBJ1-6; 7 bases fit TRBD1. V trimming: 3 bases; J trimming: 8 bases; junction bases outside the gene matches: 7. Germline V CDR1 and CDR2: KGHSH, LQKENI. This CDR3 comprises 15 residues. For the CDR3, the DNA is TGTGCCAGCTCACCGACAGGGCTACGGGATTCACCCCTCCACTTT. Residues: CASSPTGLRDSPLHF.

The chain carries TRBV2 and TRBJ2-1; possible D gene TRBD2, 5 bases. Germline V gene lookup returns CDR1 SNHLY and CDR2 FYNNEI. The length of the CDR3 is 15 residues. The ends were cut back, 3 bases at V and 6 bases at J, with 15 bases in the middle. DNA for the CDR3: TGTGCCAGCAGTGACACGCACGCGGGCTTCAATGAGCAGTTCTTC. It is translated as CASSDTHAGFNEQFF.

The chain joins TRBV2 to TRBJ2-1; TRBD2 matches at 10 bases. The CDR3 covers 13 residues. V was clipped by 8 bases and J by 5 bases; unmatched bases: 3. Germline V CDR1 and CDR2: SNHLY, FYNNEI. This chain's CDR3 is CASVGTSDNEQFF. The CDR3 DNA follows: TGTGCCAGCGTTGGGACTAGCGACAATGAGCAGTTCTTC.

The chain recombines TRBV2 with TRBJ2-3; 15 bases are a match to TRBD2. Trimming at V came to 5 bases and at J to 7 bases, leaving 4 bases not matched to a gene. Germline V CDR1 and CDR2: SNHLY, FYNNEI. CDR3 size: 15 residues. Here the CDR3 reads CASSRTSGRAYTQYF. CDR3 bases: TGTGCCAGCAGTCGGACTAGCGGGAGGGCGTATACGCAGTATTTT.